This section outlines one TCR beta chain sequence together with its context. Its specificity is not known. Patients with chemo-refractory metastatic non-small-cell lung cancer received focal radiation plus CTLA-4 blockade with ipilimumab. The sample is drawn from a study of radiotherapy plus CTLA-4 blockade in lung cancer. From germline, CDR1 is SNHLY and CDR2 FYNNEI. The CDR3 covers 15 residues. The V segment lost 6 bases and the J segment 6 bases; nucleotides outside the gene matches: 8. Using immunoSEQ multiplex PCR, the repertoire was profiled, and TCRdb retains in-frame clones only, with some absent. This sample has tens of thousands of clones, with roughly 75% found just once. General observations from the study: Reports state that early shifts in blood T cell clones, with interferon-beta, best predicted response. TCR clones originating in tumors grew in number in blood after radiotherapy plus ipilimumab.

The clonotype was recovered from a human donor with non-small cell lung cancer who had stable disease on radiotherapy plus ipilimumab. This specimen consisted of peripheral blood, obtained from a patient treated with radiotherapy plus ipilimumab. This chain uses TRBV2 with TRBJ1-2; 12 nucleotides match TRBD1. The CDR3 coding sequence is TGTGCCAGCAGGGGAGGGACAGGGGGCGCGCATGGCTACACCTTC. Translation: CASRGGTGGAHGYTF.